This T cell receptor beta chain was sequenced in a study of blood T cell repertoires in COVID-19. On the study more broadly: Samples representing acute and convalescent COVID-19 were sourced from the United States, Italy and Spain.

Profiling relied on immunoSEQ multiplex PCR, and the TCRdb table lists in-frame clones only, not all of them. The table records fewer than 250,000 clones, about 87% of them present only once. V shed 5 bases and J 6 bases; nucleotides not matched to a gene: 3. CDR1 and CDR2 from the germline V gene are SGHTA and FQGNSA. The CDR3 loop spans 12 amino acids. This chain uses TRBV7-2 with TRBJ2-7; 8 bases are shared with TRBD1. This TCR was sampled from a man aged 65 to 79 with acute or convalescent COVID-19. Sequencing was performed on peripheral blood. CDR3 nucleotides: TGTGCCAGCAGCCCAGGGGGCCCCGAGCAGTACTTC. Its protein product is CASSPGGPEQYF.